This TCR beta chain was identified in a study of post-analysis software for immune sequencing data. Study results and limitations: Significantly lower normalized Chao1 diversity was found in patients with multiple sclerosis relative to controls. With TRBV5-6, TRBV5-1 and TRBV20-1 included, about 5 TRBV segments were more frequent in patients than in controls.

Concerning this clonotype: Its antigen is not known.

Looked up from germline, CDR1 is DFQATT and CDR2 is SNEGSKA (reference sequence). The CDR3 extends over 15 amino acids. The V end lost 5 bases, the J end lost 5 bases, and 21 bases lay between the germline ends. The TCR beta cDNA libraries contained unique molecular identifiers. TCRdb re-analysed the PCR reads in MiXCR, keeping a single row per CDR3 protein. The table lists roughly 800,000 distinct CDR3 sequences, approximately 44% of them singletons. Sequencing input: blood. This chain uses TRBV20-1 with TRBJ2-5, with D tentatively TRBD1 or TRBD2 (6 bases each). The source is a girl between 10 and 17 years old with multiple sclerosis. CDR3 region: CSADRGEIPMETQYF. The CDR3 nucleotides read TGCAGTGCTGATAGGGGGGAGATCCCAATGGAGACCCAGTACTTC.